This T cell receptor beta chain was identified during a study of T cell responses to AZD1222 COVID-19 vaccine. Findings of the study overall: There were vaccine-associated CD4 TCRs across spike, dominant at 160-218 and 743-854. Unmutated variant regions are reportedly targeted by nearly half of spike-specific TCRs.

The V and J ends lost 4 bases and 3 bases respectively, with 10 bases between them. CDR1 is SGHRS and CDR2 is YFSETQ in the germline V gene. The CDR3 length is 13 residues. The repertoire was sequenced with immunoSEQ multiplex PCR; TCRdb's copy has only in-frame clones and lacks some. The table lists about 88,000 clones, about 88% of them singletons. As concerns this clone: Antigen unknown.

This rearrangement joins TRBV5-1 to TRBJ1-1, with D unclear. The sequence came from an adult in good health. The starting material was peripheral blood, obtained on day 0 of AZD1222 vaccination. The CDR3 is CASSITRDTEAFF. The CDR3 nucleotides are TGCGCCAGCAGCATAACTCGGGACACTGAAGCTTTCTTT.